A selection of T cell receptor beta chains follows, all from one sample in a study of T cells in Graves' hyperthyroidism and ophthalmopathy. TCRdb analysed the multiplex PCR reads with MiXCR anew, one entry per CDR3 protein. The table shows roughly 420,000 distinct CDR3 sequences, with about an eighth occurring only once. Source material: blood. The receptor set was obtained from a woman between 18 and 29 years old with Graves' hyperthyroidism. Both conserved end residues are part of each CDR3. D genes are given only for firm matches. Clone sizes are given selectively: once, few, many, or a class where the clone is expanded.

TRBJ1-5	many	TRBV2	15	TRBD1	TGTGCCAGCAGGCTGGGACAGGGCTTCAATCAGCCCCAGCATTTT	CASRLGQGFNQPQHF
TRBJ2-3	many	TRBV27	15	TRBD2	TGTGCCAGCAGACCCTCTAGCGGGAGATCAGATACGCAGTATTTT	CASRPSSGRSDTQYF
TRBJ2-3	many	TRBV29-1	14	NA	TGCAGCGTGGAGTCCGGGACGTCGACAGATACGCAGTATTTT	CSVESGTSTDTQYF
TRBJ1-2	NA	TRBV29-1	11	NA	TGCAGCGTTAACCAGGACTATGGCTACACCTTC	CSVNQDYGYTF
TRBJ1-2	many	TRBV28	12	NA	TGTGCCAGCAGTTTTGCACGGGAAGGCTACACCTTC	CASSFAREGYTF
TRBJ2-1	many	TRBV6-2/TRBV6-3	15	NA	TGTGCCAGCAGTTTACAGGAACCAGCTACCAATGAGCAGTTCTTC	CASSLQEPATNEQFF
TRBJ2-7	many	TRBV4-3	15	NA	TGCGCCAGCAGCCAAGCTCTCGGTAGCTCCTACGAGCAGTACTTC	CASSQALGSSYEQYF
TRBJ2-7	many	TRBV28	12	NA	TGTGCCAGCAGTTTATTCGAGGGCGAGCAGTACTTC	CASSLFEGEQYF
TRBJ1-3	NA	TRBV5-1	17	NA	TGCGCCAGCAGCCCGGGACAAGGGAGAATCTCTGGAAACACCATATATTTT	CASSPGQGRISGNTIYF
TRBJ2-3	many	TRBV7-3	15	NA	TGTGCCAGCAGCGCGCAGGGAGCCCGCACAGATACGCAGTATTTT	CASSAQGARTDTQYF
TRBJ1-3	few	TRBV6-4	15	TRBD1	TGTGCCAGCAGCCGAACAGGGGAATGTGGAAACACCATATATTTT	CASSRTGECGNTIYF
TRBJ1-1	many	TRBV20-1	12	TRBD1	TGCAGTGCTGCGGACAGGGACACTGAAGCTTTCTTT	CSAADRDTEAFF
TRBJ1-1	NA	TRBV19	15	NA	TGTGCCAGTAGTATAGATCACGGAGTGAACACTGAAGCTTTCTTT	CASSIDHGVNTEAFF
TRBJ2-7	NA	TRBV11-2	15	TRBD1	TGTGCCAGCAGCTTAGGGGCAGGGGGCTATGGCGAGCAGTACTTC	CASSLGAGGYGEQYF
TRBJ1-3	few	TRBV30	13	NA	TGTGCCTGGACTTCAGGGTCCGGAAACACCATATATTTT	CAWTSGSGNTIYF
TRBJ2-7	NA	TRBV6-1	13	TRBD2	TGTGCCAGCAGTGAGCTAGCGGGCTACGAGCAGTACTTC	CASSELAGYEQYF
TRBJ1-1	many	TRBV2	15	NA	TGTGCCAGCAGGGAACTGGGGGGGCGCGGGACTGAAGCTTTCTTT	CASRELGGRGTEAFF
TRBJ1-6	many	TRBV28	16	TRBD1	TGTGCCAGTGGGGACGGGACAGGGGGCGAAGCTTCACCCCTCCACTTT	CASGDGTGGEASPLHF
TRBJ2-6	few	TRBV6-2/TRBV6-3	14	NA	TGTGCCAGCAGCACAACGTTAGAGGCCAACGTCCTGACTTTC	CASSTTLEANVLTF
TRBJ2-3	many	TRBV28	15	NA	TGTGCCAGCAGTTTATGGGGGGTTAGCACAGATACGCAGTATTTT	CASSLWGVSTDTQYF
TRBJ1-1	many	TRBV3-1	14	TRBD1	TGTGCCAGCAGCCCGGCGGTCAGGGGGACTGAAGCTTTCTTT	CASSPAVRGTEAFF